This TCR beta chain was identified during a study of T cells in Graves' hyperthyroidism and ophthalmopathy. Ten or more counts support this clonotype. Germline CDR1 MDHEN, CDR2 SYDVKM. The CDR3 is made up of 14 amino acids. Unmatched junction bases numbered 7, after V lost 5 bases and J lost 10 bases. Template material for amplifying TCR beta CDR3 regions consisted of RNA transcripts. The HTBI primer set was used in a first-round RT-PCR of the TCR CDR3. TCRdb recomputed calls from the multiplex PCR reads with MiXCR, one row per CDR3 protein. The sample yields around 520,000 distinct CDR3 sequences, 11% to 15% seen once. It was less than 13 ml of fresh peripheral blood that supplied the PBMCs.

The rearrangement uses TRBV28 and TRBJ2-1; 11 nucleotides align to TRBD2. This TCR was recovered from a woman in her thirties or forties with Graves' hyperthyroidism. The specimen sequenced was blood. CDR3 bases: TGTGCCAGCAGTGATATAGCGGGAGGGGGGGAGCAGTTCTTC. This encodes CASSDIAGGGEQFF.